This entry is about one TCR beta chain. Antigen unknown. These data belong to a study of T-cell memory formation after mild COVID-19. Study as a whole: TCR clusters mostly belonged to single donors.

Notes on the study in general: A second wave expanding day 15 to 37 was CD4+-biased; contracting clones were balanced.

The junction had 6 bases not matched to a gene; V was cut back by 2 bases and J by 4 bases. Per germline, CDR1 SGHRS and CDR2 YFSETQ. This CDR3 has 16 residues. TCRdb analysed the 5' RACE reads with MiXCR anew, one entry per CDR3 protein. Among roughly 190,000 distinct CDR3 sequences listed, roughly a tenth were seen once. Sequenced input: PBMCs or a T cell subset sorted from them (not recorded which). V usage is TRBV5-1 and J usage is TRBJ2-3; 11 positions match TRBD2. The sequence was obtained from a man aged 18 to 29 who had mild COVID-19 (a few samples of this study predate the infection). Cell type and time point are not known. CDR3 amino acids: CASSFIAGGTPDTQYF. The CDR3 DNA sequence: TGCGCCAGCAGCTTTATAGCGGGGGGGACCCCAGATACGCAGTATTTT.